This TCR beta chain derives from a study of shared clonotypes between healthy human individuals. Study information: Samples came from a couple of female and three male donors aged 18 to 49.

Positively selected for CCR7, the CD45RO-negative cells used as naive CD8 cells excluded terminally differentiated effector memory CD45RA+ cells. Measured with immunoSEQ multiplex PCR; TCRdb has only the in-frame clones, and not every one. Altogether roughly 2.1 million clones are present, 90% to 95% being singletons, with the ten largest covering under 2%. CDR1 is MDHEN and CDR2 is SYDVKM in the germline V gene. Trimming shortened V by 2 bases and J by 3 bases, and 13 bases separated the two germline ends. The CDR3 contains 15 residues. This receptor was obtained from a man between 18 and 29 years old in good health. Some clones in this sample may be carry-over from other donors' samples. The source material was naive CD8+ T cells from PBMCs. The J gene is TRBJ1-1, the V gene TRBV28, with D unresolved. The CDR3 loop is CASSLGGFGDTEAFF. The CDR3 DNA reads TGTGCCAGCAGTTTAGGAGGGTTTGGGGACACTGAAGCTTTCTTT.